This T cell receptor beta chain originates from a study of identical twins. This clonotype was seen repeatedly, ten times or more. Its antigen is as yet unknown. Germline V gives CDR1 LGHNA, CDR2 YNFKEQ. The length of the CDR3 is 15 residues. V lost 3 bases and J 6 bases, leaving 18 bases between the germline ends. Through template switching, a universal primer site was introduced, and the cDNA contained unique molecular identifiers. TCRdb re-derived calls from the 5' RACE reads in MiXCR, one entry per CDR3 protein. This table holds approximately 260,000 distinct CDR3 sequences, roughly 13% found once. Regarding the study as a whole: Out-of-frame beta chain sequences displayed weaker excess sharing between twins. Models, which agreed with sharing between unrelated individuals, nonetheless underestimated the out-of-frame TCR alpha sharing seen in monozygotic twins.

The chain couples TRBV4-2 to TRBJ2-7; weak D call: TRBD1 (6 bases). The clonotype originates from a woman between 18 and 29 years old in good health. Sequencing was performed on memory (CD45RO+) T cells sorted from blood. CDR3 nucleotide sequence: TGTGCCAGCAGCCAGGTTACAGGGATCCTCGCCGAGCAGTACTTC. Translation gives CASSQVTGILAEQYF.